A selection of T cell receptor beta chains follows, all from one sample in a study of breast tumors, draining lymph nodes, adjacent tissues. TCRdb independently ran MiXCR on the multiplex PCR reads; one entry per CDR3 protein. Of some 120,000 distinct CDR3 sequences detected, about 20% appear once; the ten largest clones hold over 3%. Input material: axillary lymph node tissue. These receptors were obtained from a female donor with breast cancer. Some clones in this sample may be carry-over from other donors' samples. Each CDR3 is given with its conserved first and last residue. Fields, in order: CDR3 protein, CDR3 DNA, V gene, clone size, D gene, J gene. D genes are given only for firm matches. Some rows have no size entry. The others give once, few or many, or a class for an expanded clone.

CASKTSGGTDTQYF	TGTGCCAGCAAGACTAGCGGGGGCACAGATACGCAGTATTTT	TRBV6-2/TRBV6-3	many	TRBD2	TRBJ2-3
CSANGLAGGPNEQYF	TGCAGTGCTAATGGACTAGCGGGAGGGCCCAACGAGCAGTACTTC	TRBV20-1	many	TRBD2	TRBJ2-7
CASSPQLGSGKFEQYF	TGTGCCAGCAGTCCCCAGCTGGGTTCAGGGAAATTCGAGCAGTACTTC	TRBV28	few	-	TRBJ2-7
CASSFLGEGAKNIQYF	TGTGCCAGCAGCTTTCTGGGGGAGGGGGCCAAAAACATTCAGTACTTC	TRBV5-6	many	TRBD2	TRBJ2-4
CSARDLGQVNQPQHF	TGCAGTGCTAGAGATCTCGGGCAGGTTAATCAGCCCCAGCATTTT	TRBV20-1	many	-	TRBJ1-5
CSAARGGNTEAFF	TGCAGTGCTGCACGAGGGGGGAACACTGAAGCTTTCTTT	TRBV20-1	few	-	TRBJ1-1
CSAPPTNQETQYF	TGCAGTGCTCCACCGACTAACCAAGAGACCCAGTACTTC	TRBV20-1	many	-	TRBJ2-5
CASSYEAGGVNEQFF	TGTGCCAGCAGTTACGAGGCGGGAGGGGTCAATGAGCAGTTCTTC	TRBV6-5	few	TRBD2	TRBJ2-1
CASSVVGVTDTQYF	TGTGCCAGCAGCGTAGTGGGGGTCACAGATACGCAGTATTTT	TRBV9	many	-	TRBJ2-3
CASGDRTGWTDTQYF	TGTGCCAGCGGCGATAGGACAGGGTGGACAGATACGCAGTATTTT	TRBV6-5	-	TRBD1	TRBJ2-3
CSARPGTSVYEQYF	TGCAGTGCTAGACCCGGGACTAGCGTCTACGAGCAGTACTTC	TRBV20-1	many	TRBD2	TRBJ2-7
CSALNPGTSGSEQYF	TGCAGTGCTTTGAACCCCGGGACTAGCGGTAGCGAGCAGTACTTC	TRBV20-1	many	TRBD2	TRBJ2-7
CASSRGTGRGAGELFF	TGTGCCAGTAGTAGGGGGACAGGACGAGGCGCCGGGGAGCTGTTTTTT	TRBV19	-	TRBD1	TRBJ2-2
CSAATVGGYTF	TGCAGTGCTGCCACCGTGGGGGGCTACACCTTC	TRBV20-1	many	-	TRBJ1-2
CASRAQGAEQPQHF	TGTGCCAGCAGGGCCCAGGGGGCCGAGCAGCCCCAGCATTTT	TRBV2	many	TRBD1	TRBJ1-5
CASSQEGRSTDTQYF	TGTGCCAGCAGCCAAGAAGGACGGAGCACAGATACGCAGTATTTT	TRBV3-1	many	-	TRBJ2-3
CASSGTGYTGELFF	TGTGCCAGCAGTGGGACGGGTTACACCGGGGAGCTGTTTTTT	TRBV6-4	many	-	TRBJ2-2
CASSLDRCSGANVLTF	TGCGCCAGCAGCTTGGACAGGTGCTCTGGGGCCAACGTCCTGACTTTC	TRBV5-1	-	-	TRBJ2-6
CASSVGQGSNGYTF	TGTGCCAGCAGCGTCGGACAGGGAAGCAATGGCTACACCTTC	TRBV5-6	-	TRBD1	TRBJ1-2
CASSQPGGSTDTQYF	TGTGCCAGCAGCCAACCTGGGGGGAGCACAGATACGCAGTATTTT	TRBV11-2	many	-	TRBJ2-3
CASSSTRTDNTGELFF	TGTGCCAGCAGCTCAACCCGGACAGATAACACCGGGGAGCTGTTTTTT	TRBV7-3	many	-	TRBJ2-2
CASSQARGTYEQYF	TGTGCCAGCAGCCAAGCCCGGGGGACATACGAGCAGTACTTC	TRBV14	many	-	TRBJ2-7
CASSQESSTDTQYF	TGTGCCAGCAGCCAAGAATCTAGCACAGATACGCAGTATTTT	TRBV4-2	many	-	TRBJ2-3
CAISESVAAETQHF	TGTGCCATCAGTGAGTCGGTAGCGGCAGAGACCCAGCATTTT	TRBV10-3	-	-	TRBJ1-5
CASSGWLGTDTQYF	TGTGCCAGTAGTGGCTGGCTCGGTACAGATACGCAGTATTTT	TRBV19	many	-	TRBJ2-3
CASSARLGRGNEQFF	TGTGCCAGCAGCGCCAGACTAGGCCGAGGCAATGAGCAGTTCTTC	TRBV7-8	many	-	TRBJ2-1
CASSEDVGTQETQYF	TGTGCCAGCAGTGAAGATGTAGGGACTCAAGAGACCCAGTACTTC	TRBV2	many	-	TRBJ2-5
CASSGTTGYGYTF	TGTGCCAGCAGCGGGACGACGGGGTATGGCTACACCTTC	TRBV25-1	many	-	TRBJ1-2
CASSLASGGTTNEQFF	TGTGCCAGCAGTCTAGCTAGCGGGGGCACAACAAATGAGCAGTTCTTC	TRBV2	many	TRBD2	TRBJ2-1
CSAREKTLNEQFF	TGCAGTGCTAGAGAGAAAACCCTCAATGAGCAGTTCTTC	TRBV20-1	many	-	TRBJ2-1
CASSQVKGLAGYNEQFF	TGTGCCAGCAGCCAAGTTAAGGGGCTAGCGGGGTATAATGAGCAGTTCTTC	TRBV14	many	TRBD2	TRBJ2-1
CASSPLAGADTQYF	TGTGCCAGCAGCCCTCTGGCGGGTGCAGATACGCAGTATTTT	TRBV7-9	many	-	TRBJ2-3
CASSRDGATNEKLFF	TGTGCCAGTAGCCGGGACGGTGCAACTAATGAAAAACTGTTTTTT	TRBV19	many	-	TRBJ1-4
CASHGFMDGYTF	TGTGCCAGTCATGGGTTTATGGATGGCTACACCTTC	TRBV19	few	-	TRBJ1-2
CASSLPRGADYGYTF	TGTGCCAGCAGCTTACCACGAGGGGCGGACTATGGCTACACCTTC	TRBV5-4	many	-	TRBJ1-2
CASSLRGGFPANYGYTF	TGTGCCAGCAGTTTACGGGGGGGCTTCCCGGCTAACTATGGCTACACCTTC	TRBV27	few	-	TRBJ1-2
CASSSQGAPGYNEQFF	TGTGCCAGCAGTTCCCAGGGGGCGCCGGGCTACAATGAGCAGTTCTTC	TRBV28	-	TRBD1	TRBJ2-1
CASSMRDNSPLHF	TGTGCCAGTAGCATGAGGGATAATTCACCCCTCCACTTT	TRBV19	-	-	TRBJ1-6
CASSPPSLAGGGANVLTF	TGTGCCAGCTCACCACCCTCCCTAGCGGGGGGCGGGGCCAACGTCCTGACTTTC	TRBV18	-	TRBD2	TRBJ2-6
CASTGDSGVYEQYF	TGTGCCAGCACCGGGGACAGTGGGGTGTACGAGCAGTACTTC	TRBV12-3/TRBV12-4	medium-sized	TRBD1	TRBJ2-7
CSARAWHVPGNEQFF	TGCAGTGCTAGAGCCTGGCATGTTCCCGGCAACGAGCAGTTCTTC	TRBV20-1	-	-	TRBJ2-1
CASSPGSRQGIDTQYF	TGTGCCAGCAGTCCGGGGTCAAGACAGGGAATAGATACGCAGTATTTT	TRBV6-6	many	TRBD1	TRBJ2-3
CASSPPQGGSQETQYF	TGTGCCAGCTCACCACCCCAGGGAGGGTCGCAAGAGACCCAGTACTTC	TRBV18	many	TRBD2	TRBJ2-5
CASTEGRVGNTIYF	TGTGCCAGCACCGAGGGCAGGGTTGGAAACACCATATATTTT	TRBV12-3/TRBV12-4	many	-	TRBJ1-3
CASSLDRVSGNTIYF	TGTGCCAGCAGCTTAGATCGGGTCTCTGGAAACACCATATATTTT	TRBV11-3	-	-	TRBJ1-3
CASSFGMNTGELFF	TGTGCCAGCAGTTTTGGGATGAACACCGGGGAGCTGTTTTTT	TRBV27	many	-	TRBJ2-2
CASSPTEPGELFF	TGTGCCAGCAGCCCAACTGAACCCGGGGAGCTGTTTTTT	TRBV7-6	many	-	TRBJ2-2
CASRGLAGGQETQYF	TGCGCCAGCAGGGGACTAGCGGGGGGACAAGAGACCCAGTACTTC	TRBV5-1	many	TRBD2	TRBJ2-5
CASTRDRASTDTQYF	TGCGCCAGCACCCGGGACAGAGCTAGCACAGATACGCAGTATTTT	TRBV5-1	many	TRBD1	TRBJ2-3
CASRGQFTDTQYF	TGCGCCAGTCGGGGACAGTTCACAGATACGCAGTATTTT	TRBV5-1	many	TRBD1	TRBJ2-3
CSVTFRDNYNEQFF	TGCAGCGTAACTTTCCGGGACAACTACAATGAGCAGTTCTTC	TRBV29-1	many	-	TRBJ2-1
CASSPQGAPETQYF	TGTGCCAGTAGTCCACAGGGGGCCCCAGAGACCCAGTACTTC	TRBV19	many	TRBD1	TRBJ2-5
CSARQTANYGYTF	TGCAGTGCTAGACAGACAGCTAACTATGGCTACACCTTC	TRBV20-1	many	-	TRBJ1-2
CSVGTGGGLREQFF	TGCAGTGTAGGTACAGGGGGCGGTCTTCGTGAGCAGTTCTTC	TRBV20-1	many	TRBD1	TRBJ2-1
CASSVCIPAPPYNEQFF	TGTGCCAGCAGTGTGTGCATCCCAGCGCCCCCCTACAATGAGCAGTTCTTC	TRBV25-1	-	-	TRBJ2-1
CASTYFSSGANVLTF	TGTGCCAGCACCTATTTTTCCTCTGGGGCCAACGTCCTGACTTTC	TRBV7-8	-	-	TRBJ2-6
CASRPPGVNYEQYF	TGTGCCAGCAGACCCCCGGGGGTGAATTACGAGCAGTACTTC	TRBV6-1	many	-	TRBJ2-7